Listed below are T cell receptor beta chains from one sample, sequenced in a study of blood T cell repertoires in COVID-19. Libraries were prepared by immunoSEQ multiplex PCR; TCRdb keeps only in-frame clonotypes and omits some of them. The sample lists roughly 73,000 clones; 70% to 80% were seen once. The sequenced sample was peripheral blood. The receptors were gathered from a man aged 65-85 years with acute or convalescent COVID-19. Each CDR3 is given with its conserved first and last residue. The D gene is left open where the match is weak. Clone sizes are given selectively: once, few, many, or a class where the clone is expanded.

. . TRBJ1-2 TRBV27 CASNGYGQEDGYTF TGTGCCAGCAACGGTTACGGTCAGGAGGATGGCTACACCTTC
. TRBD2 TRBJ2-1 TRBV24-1 CATSDSSGLAGNEQFF TGTGCCACCAGTGATTCTTCTGGACTAGCGGGCAATGAGCAGTTCTTC
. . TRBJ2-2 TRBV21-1 CASSNLAGGTNTGELFF TGTGCCAGCAGCAACTTAGCGGGAGGGACGAACACCGGGGAGCTGTTTTTT
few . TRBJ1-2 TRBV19 CASRKGANYGYTF TGTGCCAGCCGAAAGGGGGCTAACTATGGCTACACCTTC
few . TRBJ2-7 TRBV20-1 CSASSLREQYF TGCAGTGCTAGTTCTCTCCGCGAGCAGTACTTC
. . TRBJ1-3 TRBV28 CASSPGYRVGNTIYF TGTGCCAGCAGCCCCGGTTATAGAGTGGGAAACACCATATATTTT
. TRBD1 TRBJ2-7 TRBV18 CASSPDRAAYEQYF TGTGCCAGCTCACCCGACAGGGCTGCCTACGAGCAGTACTTC
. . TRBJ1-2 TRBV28 CASSLRGLANYGYTF TGTGCCAGCAGTTTAAGGGGTCTGGCTAACTATGGCTACACCTTC
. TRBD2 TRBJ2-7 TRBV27 CASLQTGGLTYEQYF TGTGCCAGCCTCCAGACGGGGGGATTAACCTACGAGCAGTACTTC
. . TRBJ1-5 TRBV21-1 CASSSGKPQHF TGTGCCAGCAGCTCGGGGAAGCCCCAGCATTTT
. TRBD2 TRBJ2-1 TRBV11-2 CASTPGLAGGPLSGEQFF TGTGCCAGCACCCCGGGACTAGCGGGAGGCCCCCTTTCCGGTGAGCAGTTCTTC
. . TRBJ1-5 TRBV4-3 CASSQALSGQPQHF TGCGCCAGCAGCCAAGCCCTAAGTGGGCAACCCCAGCATTTT
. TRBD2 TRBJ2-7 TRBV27 CASGSSGIPYEQYF TGTGCCAGCGGTTCTAGCGGGATCCCCTACGAGCAGTACTTC
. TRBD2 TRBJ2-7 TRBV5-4 CASSQTSASYEQYF TGTGCCAGCAGCCAAACTAGCGCCTCCTACGAGCAGTACTTC
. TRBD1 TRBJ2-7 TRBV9 CASSVTPSGTASYEQYF TGTGCCAGCAGCGTGACTCCGTCCGGGACAGCGTCCTACGAGCAGTACTTC
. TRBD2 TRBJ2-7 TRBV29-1 CSVAGLGYEQYF TGCAGCGTAGCGGGACTAGGCTACGAGCAGTACTTC
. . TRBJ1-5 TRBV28 CASSLSGTPQHF TGTGCCAGCAGTTTAAGCGGGACACCCCAGCATTTT
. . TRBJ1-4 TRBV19 CASNGGAREKLFF TGTGCCAGTAATGGGGGCGCGCGAGAAAAACTGTTTTTT
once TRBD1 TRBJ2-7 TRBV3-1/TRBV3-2 CASSPTGANDEQYF TGTGCCAGCAGCCCGACAGGGGCTAATGACGAGCAGTACTTC
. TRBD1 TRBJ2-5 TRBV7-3 CASSPSGGLEETQYF TGTGCCAGCAGCCCTTCAGGGGGCTTGGAAGAGACCCAGTACTTC
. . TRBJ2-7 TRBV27 CATARRGPTYEQYF TGTGCCACCGCGCGCAGGGGTCCCACCTACGAGCAGTACTTC
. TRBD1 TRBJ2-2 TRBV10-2 CASRPGQYTGELFF TGCGCCAGCAGACCGGGACAGTACACCGGGGAGCTGTTTTTT
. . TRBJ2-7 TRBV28 CASSLINEQYF TGTGCCAGCAGTTTAATTAACGAGCAGTACTTC
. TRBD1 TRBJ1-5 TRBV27 CASSPGTGSHQPQHF TGTGCCAGCAGTCCGGGGACAGGGTCCCATCAGCCCCAGCATTTT
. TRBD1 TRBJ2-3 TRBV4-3 CASSQGGTGGIADTQYF TGCGCCAGCAGCCAAGGCGGGACAGGGGGCATCGCAGATACGCAGTATTTT
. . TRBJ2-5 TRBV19 CASSIAAGRETQYF TGTGCCAGTAGTATCGCTGCGGGACGGGAGACCCAGTACTTC
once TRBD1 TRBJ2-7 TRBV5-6 CASSFGTGGYEQYF TGTGCCAGCAGCTTCGGGACAGGCGGATACGAGCAGTACTTC
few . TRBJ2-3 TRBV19 CASSRFGGGRSTDTQYF TGTGCCAGTAGTCGATTTGGGGGGGGGCGAAGCACAGATACGCAGTATTTT
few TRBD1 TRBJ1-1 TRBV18 CASSPGQGARDTEAFF TGTGCCAGCTCACCGGGACAGGGGGCTCGGGACACTGAAGCTTTCTTT
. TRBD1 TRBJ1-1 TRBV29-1 CSVGRQGGSRAFF TGCAGCGTTGGGAGACAGGGTGGCAGTAGAGCTTTCTTT
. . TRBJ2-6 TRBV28 CASSLYLGGSGANVLTF TGTGCCAGCAGTTTATACCTCGGGGGCTCTGGGGCCAACGTCCTGACTTTC
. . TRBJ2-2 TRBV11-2 CASSLGGSGDTGELFF TGTGCCAGCAGCTTAGGGGGTAGCGGAGACACCGGGGAGCTGTTTTTT
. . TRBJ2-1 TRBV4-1 CASSQLENYNEQFF TGCGCCAGCAGCCAATTAGAAAACTACAATGAGCAGTTCTTC
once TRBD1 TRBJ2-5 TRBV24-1 CATSDPGTGRETQYF TGTGCCACCAGTGACCCCGGGACAGGGAGAGAGACCCAGTACTTC
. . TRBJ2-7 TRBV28 CASASLDSKFYEQYF TGTGCCAGTGCTTCCCTCGACTCCAAATTCTACGAGCAGTACTTC
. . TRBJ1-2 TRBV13 CASRPTGGYGYTF TGTGCCAGCCGACCGACCGGGGGCTATGGCTACACCTTC
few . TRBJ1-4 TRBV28 CASNPGARGEKLFF TGTGCCAGCAACCCAGGGGCTAGGGGTGAAAAACTGTTTTTT
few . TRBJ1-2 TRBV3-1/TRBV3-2 CASSHPSAAYGYTF TGTGCCAGCAGCCACCCCTCAGCAGCGTATGGCTACACCTTC
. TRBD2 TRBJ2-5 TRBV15 CATSRDRGVSGQTQYF TGTGCCACCAGCAGAGATCGGGGGGTTAGCGGGCAGACCCAGTACTTC
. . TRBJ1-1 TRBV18 CASSPPTHMGTYTEAFF TGTGCCAGCTCACCACCTACACACATGGGCACCTACACTGAAGCTTTCTTT
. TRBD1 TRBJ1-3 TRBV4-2 CASSQPGTGTSGNTIYF TGTGCCAGCAGCCAACCCGGGACAGGGACCTCTGGAAACACCATATATTTT
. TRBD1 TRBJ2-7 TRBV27 CASSTGQSYSYEQYF TGTGCCAGCAGCACGGGACAGAGTTATTCCTACGAGCAGTACTTC
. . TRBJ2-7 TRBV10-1 CASSESPGGWNEQYF TGCGCCAGCAGTGAGTCCCCTGGGGGGTGGAACGAGCAGTACTTC
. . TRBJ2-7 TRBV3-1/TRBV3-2 CASSSAFGQYF TGTGCCAGCAGCTCCGCATTCGGGCAGTACTTC
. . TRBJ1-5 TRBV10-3 CAISDGAGLGPQHF TGTGCCATCAGTGATGGGGCAGGGTTGGGGCCCCAGCATTTT
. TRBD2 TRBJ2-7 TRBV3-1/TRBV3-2 CASSQDSGGSTYEQYF TGTGCCAGCAGCCAAGATTCGGGGGGATCCACCTACGAGCAGTACTTC
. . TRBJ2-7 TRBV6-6 CASTLTLGGGRGEQYF TGTGCCAGCACCCTTACCCTTGGGGGGGGCAGGGGAGAGCAGTACTTC
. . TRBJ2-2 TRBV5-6 CASIFQNTGELFF TGTGCCAGCATCTTCCAGAACACCGGGGAGCTGTTTTTT
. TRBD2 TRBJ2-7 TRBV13 CASSPTLAGGLYEQYF TGTGCCAGCAGCCCCACCCTAGCGGGAGGTCTCTACGAGCAGTACTTC
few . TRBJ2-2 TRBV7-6 CASSSLGGAQIGELFF TGTGCCAGCAGCTCTTTAGGCGGGGCGCAAATCGGGGAGCTGTTTTTT
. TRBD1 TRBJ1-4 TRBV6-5 CAGSGGLIGKLFF TGTGCCGGTTCAGGGGGGTTAATTGGAAAACTGTTTTTT
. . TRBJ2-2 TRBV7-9 CASSPDRLSGELFF TGTGCCAGCAGCCCAGACAGGCTATCCGGGGAGCTGTTTTTT
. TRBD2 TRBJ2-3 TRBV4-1 CASSQDPPAGGSTDTQYF TGCGCCAGCAGCCAAGATCCCCCAGCGGGAGGGAGCACAGATACGCAGTATTTT
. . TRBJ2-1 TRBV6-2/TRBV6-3 CASSEGPPVSNEQFF TGTGCCAGCAGTGAGGGTCCCCCAGTCTCCAATGAGCAGTTCTTC